This is a list of T cell receptor beta chains from one sample in a study of shared clonotypes between healthy human individuals. Profiled with immunoSEQ multiplex PCR; TCRdb holds only in-frame clones, not every one. The sample shows about 490,000 clones, over 60% of them seen only once. Sequencing used PBMCs. These receptors all come from a middle-aged woman in good health. Some clones in this sample may be carry-over from other donors' samples. CDR3s include the opening cysteine and the closing phenylalanine or tryptophan. Fields, in order: D gene, V gene, J gene, clone size, CDR3 DNA, CDR3 protein. D genes are given only for firm matches. Rows give clone size only sometimes, using once, few, many, or a class for an expanded clone.

D: TRBD1; V: TRBV18; J: TRBJ2-3; size: -; DNA: TGTGCCAGCTCACCCGACAGGGGTGGTTCAGATACGCAGTATTTT; CDR3: CASSPDRGGSDTQYF
D: -; V: TRBV6-1; J: TRBJ1-2; size: -; DNA: TGTGCCAGCAAGAAAGACCCCGGGGGTGGCTATGGCTACACCTTC; CDR3: CASKKDPGGGYGYTF
D: -; V: TRBV29-1; J: TRBJ2-5; size: -; DNA: TGCAGCGTTGTGTCAGGGGCCGTCCAAGAGACCCAGTACTTC; CDR3: CSVVSGAVQETQYF
D: -; V: TRBV7-8; J: TRBJ2-1; size: -; DNA: TGTGCCAGCAGCTTGGATAGTTTGAATGAGCAGTTCTTC; CDR3: CASSLDSLNEQFF
D: TRBD1; V: TRBV19; J: TRBJ2-7; size: few; DNA: TGTGCCAGTGGACAGGGTCGAGGCGAGCAGTACTTC; CDR3: CASGQGRGEQYF
D: -; V: TRBV29-1; J: TRBJ2-7; size: -; DNA: TGCAGCGTTGCGCGGGGTATGGGCGGATCCTACGAGCAGTACTTC; CDR3: CSVARGMGGSYEQYF
D: TRBD1; V: TRBV2; J: TRBJ1-2; size: once; DNA: TGTGCCAGCAAAACCGGGACAGGCCTTCTCCATGGCTACACCTTC; CDR3: CASKTGTGLLHGYTF
D: TRBD2; V: TRBV19; J: TRBJ2-1; size: -; DNA: TGTGCCAGTAGTACCCCGGGACTAGCGTCCCATGAGCAGTTCTTC; CDR3: CASSTPGLASHEQFF
D: -; V: TRBV5-1; J: TRBJ1-2; size: once; DNA: TGCGCCAGCAGCTCGAGGGACAACTATGGCTACACCTTC; CDR3: CASSSRDNYGYTF
D: -; V: TRBV6-1; J: TRBJ2-2; size: few; DNA: TGTGCCAGCTCCTACAGGGACGCCGGGGAGCTGTTTTTT; CDR3: CASSYRDAGELFF
D: -; V: TRBV6-5; J: TRBJ1-5; size: -; DNA: TGTGCCAGTGCAGGGAACCAGCCCCAGCATTTT; CDR3: CASAGNQPQHF
D: -; V: TRBV28; J: TRBJ2-1; size: -; DNA: TGTGCCAGCAGCCCGGCCCTCGGATCCTACAATGAGCAGTTCTTC; CDR3: CASSPALGSYNEQFF
D: -; V: TRBV5-6; J: TRBJ2-1; size: -; DNA: TGTGCCAGCAGCTTGGTCCGGCCCCCGTTCGTCAATGAGCAGTTCTTC; CDR3: CASSLVRPPFVNEQFF
D: TRBD1; V: TRBV4-3; J: TRBJ1-4; size: -; DNA: TGCGCCAGCAGCCAAGACCCAGGGGGCGGTTTTGGTGAAAAACTGTTTTTT; CDR3: CASSQDPGGGFGEKLFF
D: TRBD2; V: TRBV4-3; J: TRBJ2-2; size: -; DNA: TGCGCCAGCAGCCAAGATATCGTCCTAGCGGGAGATCCCGGGGAGCTGTTTTTT; CDR3: CASSQDIVLAGDPGELFF
D: TRBD1; V: TRBV29-1; J: TRBJ1-1; size: -; DNA: TGCAGCGTTACAACCGGGACAGGGGTTCACACTGAAGCTTTCTTT; CDR3: CSVTTGTGVHTEAFF
D: -; V: TRBV7-2; J: TRBJ1-1; size: -; DNA: TGTGCCAGCAGCTTACGTGGGAACACTGAAGCTTTCTTT; CDR3: CASSLRGNTEAFF